These 32 T cell receptor beta chains came from one sample sequenced in a study of neurological immune-mediated disorders. Time point given: longitudinal time-point 1 (baseline). MiXCR, run by TCRdb on the 5' RACE reads, gives a single entry per CDR3 protein. Of 71,000 or so distinct CDR3 sequences in the sample, roughly an eighth are singletons; the top ten hold 3.5% to 5.5%. The sample taken for sequencing was PBMCs. Every receptor here comes from a female donor with HTLV-1-associated myelopathy (HAM/TSP).

This clonotype was observed at least ten times. The genes are TRBV5-1 and TRBJ2-7, with a weak D call TRBD2 (5 bases). CDR1 SGHRS and CDR2 YFSETQ come from the germline V gene. The CDR3 is 14 residues long. The ends were cut back, 4 bases at V and 0 bases at J, with 11 bases in the middle. CDR3 in DNA: TGCGCCAGCAGCCCCCGGGATAGCTCCTACGAGCAGTACTTC. Translated: CASSPRDSSYEQYF.

Many counts were recorded for this clonotype. This chain uses TRBV3-1 with TRBJ2-1; a weak D match, TRBD2 (6 bases). CDR3 length: 17 residues. Germline CDR1 reads LGHDT; CDR2 reads YNNKEL (reference sequence). The germline V and J ends were trimmed by 7 bases and 9 bases, with 28 bases remaining between them. This chain's CDR3 is CASTPPMGRGRVSEQFF. In nucleotides, the CDR3 is TGTGCCAGCACCCCACCGATGGGGCGGGGACGAGTTAGTGAGCAGTTCTTC.

This clonotype was detected many times. The V call is TRBV25-1, the J call TRBJ2-5, with D perhaps TRBD2 (7 bases). The CDR3 loop spans 17 amino acids. Germline V lookup: CDR1 MGHDK, CDR2 SYGVNS. V was trimmed by 4 bases and J by 8 bases, leaving 26 bases between them. The CDR3: CASSGSAGQKGGDTQYF. CDR3 bases: TGTGCCAGCAGTGGAAGCGCAGGACAGAAAGGGGGGGATACCCAGTACTTC.

This clonotype appeared many times. The chain uses TRBV20-1 and TRBJ1-4; D not certain. CDR1 and CDR2 (germline): DFQATT, SNEGSKA (reference sequence). CDR3 length: 12 amino acids. The V gene lost 3 bases and the J gene lost 5 bases, with 7 bases spanning the gap. The CDR3 loop is CSARERNEKLFF. CDR3 DNA sequence: TGCAGTGCTAGGGAGAGAAATGAAAAACTGTTTTTT.

The CDR3 spells CASTARTGVGNNSPLHF. Here the CDR3 DNA reads TGCGCCAGCACCGCGAGAACAGGGGTAGGAAATAATTCACCCCTCCACTTT. The chain uses TRBV5-1 and TRBJ1-6, with 7 bases aligning to TRBD1. V was pared by 6 bases and J by 5 bases, with 14 bases of the junction left unmatched. Germline V CDR1 and CDR2: SGHRS, YFSETQ. The CDR3 length is 17 residues.

This clonotype occurred many times. The CDR3: CASSYGRGPGSDTQYF. As DNA, the CDR3 is TGTGCCAGCAGTTACGGGCGGGGGCCCGGCTCGGATACGCAGTATTTT. The genes are TRBV6-6 and TRBJ2-3; possible D gene TRBD2, 7 bases. This CDR3 spans 16 amino acids. CDR1 and CDR2 from the germline V gene are MNHNY and SVGAGI (reference sequence). Trimming stripped 2 bases from V and 6 bases from J, with 18 bases between.

This clonotype showed up many times. The chain combines TRBV29-1 with TRBJ2-3, with a tentative D call TRBD1 (5 bases). The V end was cut by 7 bases, the J end by 0 bases, with 14 bases between. This CDR3 has 14 amino acids. The V gene's germline CDR1 is SQVTM and CDR2 ANQGSEA. The CDR3 DNA follows: TGCAGCGCCAAATTGACAGCTAGCACAGATACGCAGTATTTT. This translates into CSAKLTASTDTQYF.

The sample holds many counts of this clonotype. The chain links TRBV20-1 to TRBJ2-1, with 11 positions matching TRBD2. The V segment lost 6 bases and the J segment 9 bases; nucleotides outside the gene matches: 16. CDR1 and CDR2 from the germline V gene are DFQATT and SNEGSKA (reference sequence). The CDR3 runs to 16 residues. This chain's CDR3 is CSAPARPSGGHSEQFF. Here the CDR3 DNA reads TGCAGTGCCCCAGCTCGGCCTAGCGGGGGGCATTCTGAGCAGTTCTTC.

Ten or more counts support this clonotype. V and J are TRBV10-3 and TRBJ1-6, with a possible D match to TRBD1 (5 bases). Germline assignment: CDR1 ENHRY and CDR2 SYGVKD. V was clipped by 3 bases and J by 9 bases, with 15 bases between them. This CDR3 has 15 residues. The CDR3 here is CAISDGRALGSPLHF. The CDR3 DNA reads TGTGCCATCAGTGACGGCAGGGCATTAGGTTCACCCCTCCACTTT.

The chain recombines TRBV29-1 with TRBJ2-1; D possibly corresponds to TRBD2 (6 bases). CDR3 length: 14 amino acids. Trimming left V 5 bases short and J 6 bases short, with 17 bases between. Per the germline V gene, CDR1 is SQVTM and CDR2 is ANQGSEA. The CDR3 sequence is CSVFSGGFANEQFF. CDR3 in DNA: TGCAGCGTTTTCTCCGGGGGATTCGCCAATGAGCAGTTCTTC.

V is TRBV5-6 and J is TRBJ1-2; TRBD1 might be the D (6 bases). Germline CDR1 and CDR2: SGHDT and YYEEEE. The CDR3 extends over 16 amino acids. The V and J ends lost 4 bases and 8 bases respectively, with 24 bases between them. This chain's CDR3 is CASSPQVAPGARGYTF. The CDR3, as DNA: TGTGCCAGCAGCCCCCAGGTGGCTCCGGGGGCCCGGGGCTACACCTTC.

This clonotype was recorded at least ten times. A much bigger clone sits one base away, suggesting this may be a read error. The chain carries TRBV5-1 and TRBJ1-1; TRBD1 agrees at 10 bases. The length of the CDR3 is 13 residues. Germline lookup yields CDR1 SGHRS and CDR2 YFSETQ. CDR3 residues: CASSLGTGVEVFF. CDR3 bases: TGCGCCAGCAGCTTAGGGACAGGGGTTGAAGTTTTCTTT.

This clonotype was observed at least ten times. The chain joins TRBV28 to TRBJ1-2; a weak D match, TRBD1 (6 bases). From germline, CDR1 is MDHEN and CDR2 SYDVKM. Trimming took off 6 bases at V and 8 bases at J, with 22 bases between the two ends. This CDR3 is 15 amino acids long. The CDR3 loop is CASSLDKQGGRGYTF. Written as DNA, the CDR3 is TGTGCCAGCAGCCTAGACAAACAGGGCGGTCGGGGCTACACCTTC.

This clonotype is medium-sized in the sample. The chain has TRBV10-3 and TRBJ2-3; 11 bases are shared with TRBD2. The ends lost 5 bases at V and 3 bases at J; junction bases unmatched: 4. This CDR3 has 15 residues. From germline, CDR1 is ENHRY and CDR2 SYGVKD. CDR3: CAISPSGGQTDTQYF. CDR3 DNA: TGTGCCATCAGTCCTAGCGGGGGGCAGACAGATACGCAGTATTTT.

This clonotype has only one observation. V and J are TRBV5-1 and TRBJ2-2; D ambiguous. The CDR3 contains 12 residues. The V and J ends lost 4 bases and 5 bases respectively, with 6 bases between them. In germline, CDR1 is SGHRS, CDR2 YFSETQ. The CDR3 loop is CASSLQTGELFF. DNA of the CDR3: TGCGCCAGCAGCCTACAGACCGGGGAGCTGTTTTTT.

There are many counts of this clonotype. This chain joins TRBV5-1 and TRBJ1-1, with D unclear. The CDR3 is 15 residues long. V was clipped by 3 bases and J by 5 bases, with 17 bases between them. The germline V gene encodes CDR1 SGHRS and CDR2 YFSETQ. The CDR3 spells CASSWATTPKTEAFF. The CDR3 DNA is TGCGCCAGCAGCTGGGCGACCACTCCGAAGACTGAAGCTTTCTTT.

This clonotype has only a few counts. The chain uses TRBV11-2 and TRBJ2-5; 7 positions agree with TRBD2. CDR3 length: 17 amino acids. The junction had 13 bases not matched to a gene; V was cut back by 5 bases and J by 1 base. Germline V gene sequence: CDR1 SGHAT, CDR2 FQNNGV. CDR3 nucleotide sequence: TGTGCCAGCAGCCAGGCATTCGGACTAGAACTCCAAGAGACCCAGTACTTC. Amino acids: CASSQAFGLELQETQYF.

This clonotype was found many times. V is TRBV5-5 and J is TRBJ1-5; D ambiguous. Germline V gene sequence: CDR1 SGHKS, CDR2 YYEKEE (reference sequence). The length of the CDR3 is 15 residues. Trimming took off 0 bases at V and 5 bases at J, with 12 bases between the two ends. CDR3: CASSLDWKWDQPQHF. As DNA, the CDR3 is TGTGCCAGCAGCTTGGACTGGAAGTGGGATCAGCCCCAGCATTTT.

This clonotype was detected ten times or more. The V gene is TRBV5-5, the J gene TRBJ1-2; the match to TRBD1 covers 8 bases. Looked up from germline, CDR1 is SGHKS and CDR2 is YYEKEE (reference sequence). V shed 1 base, J shed 6 bases, and the junction held 11 bases outside the gene matches. The CDR3 sequence is 16 residues long. The CDR3 sequence: CASSLKEGAGGNGYTF. The DNA for the CDR3 is TGTGCCAGCAGCTTGAAGGAGGGCGCAGGGGGCAATGGCTACACCTTC.

Many counts were recorded for this clonotype. This chain links TRBV20-1 with TRBJ1-2; a possible D gene is TRBD1 (5 bases). CDR1 is DFQATT and CDR2 is SNEGSKA in the germline V gene (reference sequence). Trimming left V 3 bases short and J 1 base short, with 9 bases between. The CDR3 runs to 13 residues. The CDR3 nucleotides read TGCAGTGCTAGCAGGGACTTTAACTATGGCTACACCTTC. This translates into CSASRDFNYGYTF.

This clonotype was recorded at least ten times. The rearrangement joins TRBV9 to TRBJ1-1, with 9 bases that match TRBD1. V trimming: 3 bases; J trimming: 2 bases; junction bases outside the gene matches: 5. There are 15 residues in the CDR3. Germline CDR1 reads SGDLS; CDR2 reads YYNGEE. Written as DNA, the CDR3 is TGTGCCAGCAGCGGGAACAGGGGGCCTAACACTGAAGCTTTCTTT. Translating it yields CASSGNRGPNTEAFF.

Many counts were recorded for this clonotype. This chain connects TRBV5-1 to TRBJ2-2; D may be TRBD2 (6 bases). With 2 bases removed from V and 4 bases from J, the gap between germline ends came to 12 bases. This CDR3 has 15 residues. Germline V gene data show CDR1 as SGHRS and CDR2 as YFSETQ. The DNA of the CDR3 is TGCGCCAGCAGCTTAGAGCAGGGAGGCACCGGGGAGCTGTTTTTT. Translating it yields CASSLEQGGTGELFF.

This clonotype was seen repeatedly, ten times or more. The J gene is TRBJ2-2, the V gene TRBV5-5; 7 bases fit TRBD2. V was clipped by 7 bases and J by 4 bases; unmatched bases: 10. The CDR3 consists of 15 residues. The germline V gene has CDR1 SGHKS and CDR2 YYEKEE (reference sequence). CDR3 nucleotide sequence: TGTGCCAGCGAACAGGCCGGCGGGAGCACCGGGGAGCTGTTTTTT. Translating gives CASEQAGGSTGELFF.

This clonotype was counted many times. V gene TRBV12-3 or TRBV12-4 combines with J gene TRBJ1-1; no clear D. V dropped 6 bases and J dropped 1 base, with 6 bases sitting between them. There are 12 residues in the CDR3. CDR3 bases: TGTGCCAGCAGGATGTGGAACACTGAAGCTTTCTTT. This gives the protein CASRMWNTEAFF.

This clonotype occurred many times. The gene calls are TRBV20-1 and TRBJ1-2; 8 bases align to TRBD1. V was pared by 6 bases and J by 4 bases, with 10 bases of the junction left unmatched. CDR1 is DFQATT, CDR2 SNEGSKA, per germline (reference sequence). This CDR3 is built from 14 residues. CDR3 bases: TGCAGTGCAAGCCCGGACAGGGTGGGCTATGGCTACACCTTC. It encodes CSASPDRVGYGYTF.

The table lists this clonotype with many counts. This chain links TRBV5-1 with TRBJ2-5; TRBD2 matches 13 bases. This CDR3 comprises 22 residues. Germline CDR1 SGHRS, CDR2 YFSETQ. V trimming: 1 base; J trimming: 7 bases; junction bases outside the gene matches: 25. CDR3 region: CASSLYSLDRISRTSGSGTQYF. The CDR3 nucleotides read TGCGCCAGCAGCTTGTACTCGCTGGACAGAATCAGTAGGACTAGCGGGAGTGGGACCCAGTACTTC. Variable domain in full (rest from reference TRBV5-1 and TRBJ2-5): KAGVTQTPRYLIKTRGQQVTLSCSPISGHRSVSWYQQTPGQGLQFLFEYFSETQRNKGNFPGRFSGRQFSNSRSEMNVSTLELGDSALYLCASSLYSLDRISRTSGSGTQYFGPGTRLLVL.

This clonotype was observed many times. The rearrangement joins TRBV6-1 to TRBJ2-2; tentatively, D is TRBD1 (5 bases). V was shortened by 3 bases and J by 8 bases, with 13 bases between the two germline ends. This CDR3 comprises 14 residues. Germline-derived CDR1 and CDR2 are MNHNS and SASEGT. The CDR3 DNA sequence: TGTGCCAGCAGTGAGCGACAGTATTCGGGGGAGCTGTTTTTT. This sequence encodes CASSERQYSGELFF.

This clonotype was observed many times. The chain combines TRBV24-1 with TRBJ2-3; D is unclear. V shed 4 bases and J shed 5 bases, with 9 bases lying between them. Germline V gene data show CDR1 as KGHDR and CDR2 as SFDVKD. The CDR3 runs to 13 residues. This CDR3 is CATSDQSGDTQYF. The DNA for the CDR3 is TGTGCCACCAGTGACCAGTCGGGAGATACGCAGTATTTT.

This clonotype appeared a few times. This chain links TRBV9 with TRBJ2-5; D not resolved. Germline values: CDR1 SGDLS, CDR2 YYNGEE. The CDR3 has 16 residues. The V gene lost 4 bases and the J gene lost 2 bases, with 18 bases spanning the gap. For the CDR3, the DNA is TGTGCCAGCAGCCTATCCTCAGCGAACACGCAAGAGACCCAGTACTTC. Translating gives CASSLSSANTQETQYF.

This clonotype has at least ten counts. The chain is built from TRBV7-2 and TRBJ2-4; weak D call: TRBD1 (6 bases). Per germline, CDR1 SGHTA and CDR2 FQGNSA. The CDR3 has 16 amino acids. Trimming took off 5 bases at V and 0 bases at J, with 14 bases between the two ends. The CDR3, as DNA: TGTGCCAGCAGCCCTGGGGGCAAACTAGCCAAAAACATTCAGTACTTC. The encoded protein is CASSPGGKLAKNIQYF. The complete variable domain, with remaining parts taken from reference TRBV7-2 and TRBJ2-4, reads GAGVSQSPSNKVTEKGKDVELRCDPISGHTALYWYRQSLGQGLEFLIYFQGNSAPDKSGLPSDRFSAERTGGSVSTLTIQRTQQEDSAVYLCASSPGGKLAKNIQYFGAGTRLSVL.

This clonotype was detected ten times or more. V and J are TRBV5-1 and TRBJ2-2, with D possibly being TRBD2 (6 bases). CDR3 length equals 15 residues. The germline V gene encodes CDR1 SGHRS and CDR2 YFSETQ. V was pared by 4 bases and J by 4 bases, with 14 bases between. CDR3: CASSRGGDLTGELFF. CDR3 sequence (DNA): TGCGCCAGCAGCCGAGGAGGGGATCTCACCGGGGAGCTGTTTTTT.

This clonotype was recorded many times. This sequence joins TRBV7-8 and TRBJ2-1; TRBD1 agrees at 7 bases. The CDR3 runs 14 residues. The J segment lost 6 bases and the V segment lost 5 bases, leaving 7 bases of the junction unmatched. Germline values: CDR1 SGHVS, CDR2 FQNEAQ. The CDR3 spells CASSPRDSSNEQFF. The CDR3 region has the DNA TGTGCCAGCAGCCCTCGGGACAGCTCCAATGAGCAGTTCTTC.